Following are 5 T cell receptor beta chains from one sample sequenced in a study of T cell changes during pregnancy in multiple sclerosis. Data came from immunoSEQ multiplex PCR; TCRdb stores just in-frame clones and leaves some out. The data contain about 49,000 clones, 94% of them seen just once; the ten biggest clones take up approximately 5.5%. Source: CD8+ T cells from peripheral blood mononuclear cells, taken before pregnancy. These receptors were obtained from a female donor with multiple sclerosis, enrolled in a pregnancy study.

The V and J genes are TRBV29-1 and TRBJ2-7; 9 nucleotides match TRBD1. J was trimmed by 5 bases and V by 7 bases; bases with no gene match: 6. The length of the CDR3 is 12 residues. Germline loops: CDR1 SQVTM, CDR2 ANQGSEA. The CDR3 protein is CSARDRVHEQYF. For the CDR3, the DNA is TGCAGCGCCCGGGACAGGGTCCACGAGCAGTACTTC.

This chain joins TRBV5-1 and TRBJ2-7; TRBD1 agrees at 9 bases. The CDR3 runs 14 residues. V shed 10 bases and J 3 bases; nucleotides not matched to a gene: 11. Germline assignment: CDR1 SGHRS and CDR2 YFSETQ. CDR3 coding DNA: TGCGCCTCCCGCCCGGGACAGGGCCTCTACGAGCAGTACTTC. This sequence encodes CASRPGQGLYEQYF.

The V gene is TRBV7-9, the J gene TRBJ1-2; no reliable D call. Germline assignment: CDR1 SEHNR and CDR2 FQNEAQ (reference sequence). Trimming cost V 7 bases and J 5 bases, with 11 bases left between them. CDR3 size: 12 residues. Here the CDR3 DNA reads TGTGCCAGCAACACGGGAGTTTATGGCTACACCTTC. Translation gives CASNTGVYGYTF.

V and J are TRBV13 and TRBJ1-1; 7 nucleotides line up with TRBD1. The length of the CDR3 is 16 residues. V shed 0 bases, J shed 1 base, and the junction held 5 bases outside the gene matches. Germline CDR1 is PRHDT and CDR2 is FYEKMQ (reference sequence). Here the CDR3 DNA reads TGTGCCAGCAGCTTAGGCCTAGGGGACAGGAACACTGAAGCTTTCTTT. It encodes CASSLGLGDRNTEAFF.

The chain couples TRBV6-1 to TRBJ2-6, with D unclear. V lost 3 bases, J lost 0 bases, and 6 bases lay in between. Germline loops: CDR1 MNHNS, CDR2 SASEGT. The CDR3 extends over 15 amino acids. For the CDR3, the DNA is TGTGCCAGCAGTGACGATAGCTCTGGGGCCAACGTCCTGACTTTC. It specifies CASSDDSSGANVLTF.